This T cell receptor (beta chain) stems from a study of monozygotic twins with inflammatory bowel disease. Overall study findings and caveats: The sharing of clonotypes with others was lower in IBD patients than in healthy twins, especially with disease activity. Backing was not found for a single strong signal or clonotype associated with IBD.

There are 15 residues in the CDR3. CDR1 SGHVS and CDR2 FNYEAQ come from the germline V gene. On this clonotype: As yet, its antigen is unknown.

Reanalyzing the 5' RACE reads, TCRdb keeps one entry per CDR3 protein, without DNA. Found here are approximately 330,000 distinct CDR3 sequences; the top ten clones hold over 2%. V and J are TRBV7-6 and TRBJ1-1. This sequence was found in a human donor with ulcerative colitis or Crohn's disease, or a healthy co-twin of an affected twin (not recorded which). Sequencing input: blood. The CDR3 spells CASSLAGPENTEAFF.